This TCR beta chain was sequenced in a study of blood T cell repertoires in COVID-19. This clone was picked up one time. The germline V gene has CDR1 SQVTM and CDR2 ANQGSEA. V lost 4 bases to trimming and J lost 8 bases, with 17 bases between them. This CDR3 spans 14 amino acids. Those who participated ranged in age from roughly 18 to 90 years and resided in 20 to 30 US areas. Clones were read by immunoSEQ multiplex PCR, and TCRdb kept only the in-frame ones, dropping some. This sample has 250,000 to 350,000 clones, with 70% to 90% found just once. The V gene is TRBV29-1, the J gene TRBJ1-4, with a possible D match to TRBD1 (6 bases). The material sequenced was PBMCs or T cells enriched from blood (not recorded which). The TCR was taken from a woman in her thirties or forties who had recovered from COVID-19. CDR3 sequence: CSVGLGGVGEKLFF. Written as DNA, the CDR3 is TGCAGCGTTGGTCTAGGGGGAGTGGGGGAAAAACTGTTTTTT.